Listed here is a single TCR beta chain. This specimen belongs to a study of monozygotic twins with inflammatory bowel disease. Germline loops: CDR1 LGHDT, CDR2 YNNKEL (reference sequence). The CDR3 is made up of 13 amino acids. TCRdb reprocessed the 5' RACE reads and keeps a single row for each CDR3 protein, giving no DNA. The listing contains about 210,000 distinct CDR3 sequences. This clonotype was sampled from a human donor with ulcerative colitis or Crohn's disease, or a healthy co-twin of an affected twin (not recorded which). V gene TRBV3-1 combines with J gene TRBJ1-2; the D gene TCRdb calls, TRBD1, cannot be checked with no DNA. Sequencing input: blood. CDR3 sequence: CASSQRTGIGYTF.